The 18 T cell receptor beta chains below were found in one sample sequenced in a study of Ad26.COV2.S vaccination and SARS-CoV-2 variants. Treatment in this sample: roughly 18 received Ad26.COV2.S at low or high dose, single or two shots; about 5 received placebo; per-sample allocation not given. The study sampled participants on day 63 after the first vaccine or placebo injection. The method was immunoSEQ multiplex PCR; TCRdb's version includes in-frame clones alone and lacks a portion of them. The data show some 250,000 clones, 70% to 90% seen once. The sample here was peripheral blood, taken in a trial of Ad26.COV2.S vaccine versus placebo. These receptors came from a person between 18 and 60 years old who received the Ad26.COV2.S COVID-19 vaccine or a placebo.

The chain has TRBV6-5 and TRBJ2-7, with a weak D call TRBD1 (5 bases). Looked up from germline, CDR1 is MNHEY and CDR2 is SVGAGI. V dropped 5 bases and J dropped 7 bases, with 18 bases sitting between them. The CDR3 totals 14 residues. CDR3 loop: CASSLKVGASEQYF. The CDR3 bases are TGTGCCAGCAGTCTGAAGGTTGGGGCGTCTGAGCAGTACTTC.

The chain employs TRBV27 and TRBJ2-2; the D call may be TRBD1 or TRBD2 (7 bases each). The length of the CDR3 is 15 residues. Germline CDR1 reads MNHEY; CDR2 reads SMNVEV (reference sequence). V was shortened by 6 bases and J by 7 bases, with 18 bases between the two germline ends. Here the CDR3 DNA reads TGTGCCAGCAGCCGACAGGGAGGGAGCATCGGGGAGCTGTTTTTT. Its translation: CASSRQGGSIGELFF.

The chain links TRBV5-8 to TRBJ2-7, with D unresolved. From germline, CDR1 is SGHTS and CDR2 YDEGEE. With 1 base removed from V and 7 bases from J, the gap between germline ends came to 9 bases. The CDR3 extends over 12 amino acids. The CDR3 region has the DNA TGTGCCAGCAGCTTGAACAGAAATGAGCAGTACTTC. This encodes CASSLNRNEQYF.

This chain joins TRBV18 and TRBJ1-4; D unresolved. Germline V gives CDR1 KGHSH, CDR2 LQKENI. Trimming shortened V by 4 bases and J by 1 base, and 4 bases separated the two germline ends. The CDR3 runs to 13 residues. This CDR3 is CASSQGTNEKLFF. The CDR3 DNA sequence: TGTGCCAGCTCACAGGGAACTAATGAAAAACTGTTTTTT.

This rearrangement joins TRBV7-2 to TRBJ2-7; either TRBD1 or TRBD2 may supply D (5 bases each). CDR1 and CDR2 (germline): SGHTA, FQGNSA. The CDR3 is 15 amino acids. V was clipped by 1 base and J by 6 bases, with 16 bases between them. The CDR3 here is CASSLDKGSLSEQYF. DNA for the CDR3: TGTGCCAGCAGCTTAGACAAGGGGAGCCTCTCCGAGCAGTACTTC.

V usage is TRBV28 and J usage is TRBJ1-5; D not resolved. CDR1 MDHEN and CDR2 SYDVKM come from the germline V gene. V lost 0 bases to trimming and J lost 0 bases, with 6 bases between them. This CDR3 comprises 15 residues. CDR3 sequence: CASSLWGNSNQPQHF. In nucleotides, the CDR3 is TGTGCCAGCAGTTTATGGGGTAATAGCAATCAGCCCCAGCATTTT.

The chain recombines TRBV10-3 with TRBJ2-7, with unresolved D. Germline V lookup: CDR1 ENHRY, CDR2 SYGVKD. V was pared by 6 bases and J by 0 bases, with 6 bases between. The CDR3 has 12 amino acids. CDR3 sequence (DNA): TGTGCCATCAGGGGGTCCTCCTACGAGCAGTACTTC. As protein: CAIRGSSYEQYF.

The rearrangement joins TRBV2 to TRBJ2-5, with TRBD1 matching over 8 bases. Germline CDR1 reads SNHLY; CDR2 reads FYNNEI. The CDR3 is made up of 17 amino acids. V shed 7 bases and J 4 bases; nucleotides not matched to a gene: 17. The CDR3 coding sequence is TGTGCCAGCAACTTTCCCTTGGACAGGGCCTTGTTAGAGACCCAGTACTTC. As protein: CASNFPLDRALLETQYF.

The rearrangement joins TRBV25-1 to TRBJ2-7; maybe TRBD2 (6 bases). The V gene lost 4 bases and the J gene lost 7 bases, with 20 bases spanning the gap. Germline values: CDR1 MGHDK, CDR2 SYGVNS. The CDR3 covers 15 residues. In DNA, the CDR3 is TGTGCCAGCAGTGCCTCGGGAGAGGGCCTTAGGGAGCAGTACTTC. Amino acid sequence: CASSASGEGLREQYF.

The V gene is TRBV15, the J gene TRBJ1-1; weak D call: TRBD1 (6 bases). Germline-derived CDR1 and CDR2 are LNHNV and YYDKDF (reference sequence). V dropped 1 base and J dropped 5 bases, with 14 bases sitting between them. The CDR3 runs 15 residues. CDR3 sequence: CATSRVGQGRTEAFF. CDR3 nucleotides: TGTGCCACCAGCAGAGTAGGGCAGGGGAGGACTGAAGCTTTCTTT.

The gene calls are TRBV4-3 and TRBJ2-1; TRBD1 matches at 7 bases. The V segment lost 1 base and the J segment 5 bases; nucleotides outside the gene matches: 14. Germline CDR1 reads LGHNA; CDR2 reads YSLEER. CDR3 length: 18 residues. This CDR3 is CASSQGDSLDLSNNEQFF. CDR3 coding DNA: TGCGCCAGCAGCCAAGGGGACAGTCTAGATTTGTCCAACAATGAGCAGTTCTTC.

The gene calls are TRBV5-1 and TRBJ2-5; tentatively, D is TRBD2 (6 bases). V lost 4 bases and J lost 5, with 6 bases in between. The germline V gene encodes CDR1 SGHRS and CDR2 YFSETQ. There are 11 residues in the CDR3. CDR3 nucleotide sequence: TGCGCCAGCAGCCGGGAGGAGACCCAGTACTTC. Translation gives CASSREETQYF.

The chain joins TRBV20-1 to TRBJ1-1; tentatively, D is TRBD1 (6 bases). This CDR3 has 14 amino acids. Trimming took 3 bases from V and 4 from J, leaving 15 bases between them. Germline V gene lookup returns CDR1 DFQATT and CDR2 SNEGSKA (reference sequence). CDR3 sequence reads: CSASLSYRATEAFF. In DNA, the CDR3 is TGCAGTGCTAGTCTCTCCTACAGGGCCACTGAAGCTTTCTTT.

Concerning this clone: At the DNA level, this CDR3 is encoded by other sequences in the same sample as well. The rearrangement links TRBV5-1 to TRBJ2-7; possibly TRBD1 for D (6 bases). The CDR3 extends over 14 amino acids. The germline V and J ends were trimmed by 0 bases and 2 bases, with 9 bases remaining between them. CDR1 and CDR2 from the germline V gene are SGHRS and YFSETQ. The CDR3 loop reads CASSLAGGAYEQYF. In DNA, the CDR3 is TGCGCCAGCAGCTTGGCTGGGGGCGCCTACGAGCAGTACTTC.

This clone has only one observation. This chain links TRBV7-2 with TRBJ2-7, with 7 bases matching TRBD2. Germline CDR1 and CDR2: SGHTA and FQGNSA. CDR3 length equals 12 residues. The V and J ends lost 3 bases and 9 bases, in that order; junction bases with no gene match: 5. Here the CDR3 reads CASSFVGRGQYF. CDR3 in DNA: TGTGCCAGCAGCTTTGTGGGGAGGGGGCAGTACTTC.

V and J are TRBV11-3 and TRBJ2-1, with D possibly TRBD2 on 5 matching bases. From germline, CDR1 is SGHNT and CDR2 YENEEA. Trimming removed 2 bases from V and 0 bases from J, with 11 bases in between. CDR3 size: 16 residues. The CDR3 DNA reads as TGTGCCAGCAGCTTAAGGCTAGCTTCCTCCTACAATGAGCAGTTCTTC. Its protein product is CASSLRLASSYNEQFF.

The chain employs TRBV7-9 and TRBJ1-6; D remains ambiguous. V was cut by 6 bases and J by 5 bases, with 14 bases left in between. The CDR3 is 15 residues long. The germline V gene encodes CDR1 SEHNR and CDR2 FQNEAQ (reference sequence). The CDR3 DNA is TGTGCCAGCAGGCTGGGGTGGGGAGATAATTCACCCCTCCACTTT. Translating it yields CASRLGWGDNSPLHF. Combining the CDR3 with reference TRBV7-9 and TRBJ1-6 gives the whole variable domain DTGVSQNPRHKITKRGQNVTFRCDPISEHNRLYWYRQTLGQGPEFLTYFQNEAQLEKSRLLSDRFSAERPKGSFSTLEIQRTEQGDSAMYLCASRLGWGDNSPLHFGNGTRLTVT.

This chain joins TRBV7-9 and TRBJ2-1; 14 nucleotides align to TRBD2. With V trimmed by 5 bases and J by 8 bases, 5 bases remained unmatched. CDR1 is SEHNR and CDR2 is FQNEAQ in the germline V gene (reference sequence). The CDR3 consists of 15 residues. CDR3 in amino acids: CASSPGLAGVDEQFF. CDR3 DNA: TGTGCCAGCAGCCCGGGACTAGCGGGAGTCGATGAGCAGTTCTTC.